One sample yielded the 12 T cell receptor beta chains listed below, sequenced in a study of Tregs in tolerant kidney transplant recipients. Antigens of these TCRs are unknown. Measured with immunoSEQ multiplex PCR; TCRdb has only the in-frame clones, and not every one. The table lists about 44,000 clones, around 95% of them singletons. The sequencing sample was made of Tregs from blood cultured with allogeneic cells. The receptors were gathered from a human donor in good health.

J is TRBJ1-1 and V is TRBV30; no definite D call. The germline V gene encodes CDR1 GTSNPN and CDR2 SVGIG (reference sequence). V lost 4 bases to trimming and J lost 1 base, with 4 bases between them. The CDR3 length is 11 residues. In DNA, the CDR3 is TGTGCCTGGAAAGGGAACACTGAAGCTTTCTTT. Translation gives CAWKGNTEAFF.

This clone is a singleton in its sample. The gene calls are TRBV7-2 and TRBJ1-1; D may be TRBD1 (6 bases). V was pared by 2 bases and J by 5 bases, with 15 bases between. Germline lookup yields CDR1 SGHTA and CDR2 FQGNSA. There are 15 residues in the CDR3. Written as DNA, the CDR3 is TGTGCCAGCAGCTTAAGGGGGGGGTTAGGGACTGAAGCTTTCTTT. Protein sequence: CASSLRGGLGTEAFF. Variable domain in full (rest from reference TRBV7-2 and TRBJ1-1): GAGVSQSPSNKVTEKGKDVELRCDPISGHTALYWYRQSLGQGLEFLIYFQGNSAPDKSGLPSDRFSAERTGGSVSTLTIQRTQQEDSAVYLCASSLRGGLGTEAFFGQGTRLTVV.

The genes are TRBV7-9 and TRBJ2-2; the match to TRBD1 covers 9 bases. V was clipped by 5 bases and J by 9 bases; unmatched bases: 7. The CDR3 totals 14 residues. Looked up from germline, CDR1 is SEHNR and CDR2 is FQNEAQ (reference sequence). CDR3 DNA: TGTGCCAGCAGCCCGGGGACAGGGTCCAGGGAGCTGTTTTTT. It codes for CASSPGTGSRELFF.

The rearrangement links TRBV6-1 to TRBJ1-2; possibly TRBD1 for D (5 bases). Trimming shortened V by 7 bases and J by 4 bases, and 10 bases separated the two germline ends. Germline values: CDR1 MNHNS, CDR2 SASEGT. The length of the CDR3 is 12 residues. The CDR3 DNA is TGTGCCAGCATTGCAGGGCCCTATGGCTACACCTTC. This translates into CASIAGPYGYTF.

The CDR3 region has the DNA TGTGCCTGGAGTGGTGGGGGGCGGCAGCCCCAGCATTTT. As protein: CAWSGGGRQPQHF. This rearrangement joins TRBV30 to TRBJ1-5; D is perhaps TRBD1 (6 bases). With 1 base removed from V and 7 bases from J, the gap between germline ends came to 11 bases. From germline, CDR1 is GTSNPN and CDR2 SVGIG (reference sequence). The CDR3 has 13 amino acids.

The chain has TRBV19 and TRBJ1-4, with 9 bases aligning to TRBD1. V trimming: 10 bases; J trimming: 4 bases; junction bases outside the gene matches: 10. This CDR3 comprises 15 residues. Germline lookup yields CDR1 LNHDA and CDR2 SQIVND (reference sequence). CDR3 loop: CATTYRGLSNEKLFF. CDR3 bases: TGTGCCACCACCTACAGGGGGCTCAGTAATGAAAAACTGTTTTTT. The whole variable domain, filled in from reference TRBV19 and TRBJ1-4, reads DGGITQSPKYLFRKEGQNVTLSCEQNLNHDAMYWYRQDPGQGLRLIYYSQIVNDFQKGDIAEGYSVSREKKESFPLTVTSAQKNPTAFYLCATTYRGLSNEKLFFGSGTQLSVL.

The chain has TRBV6-6 and TRBJ1-2; D perhaps matches TRBD1 (6 bases). CDR3 length equals 14 residues. Germline CDR1 is MNHNY and CDR2 is SVGAGI (reference sequence). V lost 0 bases to trimming and J lost 1 base, with 6 bases between them. CDR3: CASSYSDSNYGYTF. CDR3 DNA sequence: TGTGCCAGCAGTTACTCGGACAGTAACTATGGCTACACCTTC.

The chain combines TRBV7-9 with TRBJ2-2; perhaps TRBD1 as D (6 bases). CDR1 and CDR2 from the germline V gene are SEHNR and FQNEAQ (reference sequence). V dropped 3 bases and J dropped 5 bases, with 16 bases sitting between them. This CDR3 is 16 amino acids long. Here the CDR3 reads CASSFAAGARTGELFF. CDR3 DNA sequence: TGTGCCAGCAGCTTCGCCGCAGGGGCTAGGACCGGGGAGCTGTTTTTT.

This clone has only one observation. The chain has TRBV5-1 and TRBJ2-5; TRBD1 is a possible D gene (5 bases). Germline assignment: CDR1 SGHRS and CDR2 YFSETQ. With 3 bases removed from V and 2 bases from J, the gap between germline ends came to 11 bases. The CDR3 runs 14 residues. The CDR3 DNA is TGCGCCAGCAGCTCCGGACACCTTCAAGAGACCCAGTACTTC. Protein sequence: CASSSGHLQETQYF.

This chain's CDR3 is CAWSRGLTNEQFF. DNA for the CDR3: TGTGCCTGGAGTCGGGGACTTACCAATGAGCAGTTCTTC. This rearrangement joins TRBV30 to TRBJ2-1; weak D call: TRBD2 (6 bases). With 2 bases removed from V and 6 bases from J, the gap between germline ends came to 11 bases. CDR1 GTSNPN and CDR2 SVGIG come from the germline V gene (reference sequence). The CDR3 is 13 residues long.

The genes are TRBV4-1 and TRBJ2-7; TRBD2 aligns across 9 bases. The CDR3 extends over 17 amino acids. Germline CDR1 reads MGHRA; CDR2 reads YSYEKL. V lost 1 base, J lost 6 bases, and 13 bases stayed unmatched. CDR3 coding DNA: TGCGCCAGCAGCCAAGTGGGGTCTAGCGGGAATCCCCTCGAGCAGTACTTC. Its translation: CASSQVGSSGNPLEQYF.

This chain uses TRBV7-2 with TRBJ2-1; D possibly corresponds to TRBD1 (5 bases). The V gene's germline CDR1 is SGHTA and CDR2 FQGNSA. Between the trimmed V and J ends, which lost 3 bases and 7 bases, there was a span of 13 bases. This CDR3 region has 14 residues. CDR3 nucleotide sequence: TGTGCCAGCAGCTTTGCAGGGCTGGTAAATGAGCAGTTCTTC. It specifies CASSFAGLVNEQFF.